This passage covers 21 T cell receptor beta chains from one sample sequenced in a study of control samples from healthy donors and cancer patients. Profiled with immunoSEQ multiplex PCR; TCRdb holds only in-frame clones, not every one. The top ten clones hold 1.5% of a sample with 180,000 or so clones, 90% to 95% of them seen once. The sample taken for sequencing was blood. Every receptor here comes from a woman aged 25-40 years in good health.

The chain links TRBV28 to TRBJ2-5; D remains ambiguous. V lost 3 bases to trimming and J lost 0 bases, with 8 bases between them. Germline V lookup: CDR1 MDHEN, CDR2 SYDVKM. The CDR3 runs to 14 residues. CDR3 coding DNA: TGTGCCAGCAGTTTTGTCGGGTACCAAGAGACCCAGTACTTC. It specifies CASSFVGYQETQYF. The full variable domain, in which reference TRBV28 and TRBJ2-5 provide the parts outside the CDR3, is DVKVTQSSRYLVKRTGEKVFLECVQDMDHENMFWYRQDPGLGLRLIYFSYDVKMKEKGDIPEGYSVSREKKERFSLILESASTNQTSMYLCASSFVGYQETQYFGPGTRLLVL.

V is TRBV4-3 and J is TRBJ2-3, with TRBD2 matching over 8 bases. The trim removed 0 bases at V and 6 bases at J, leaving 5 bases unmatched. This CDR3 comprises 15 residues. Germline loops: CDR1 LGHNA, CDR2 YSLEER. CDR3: CASSQDRGGVDTQYF. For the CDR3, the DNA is TGCGCCAGCAGCCAAGATCGGGGGGGAGTGGATACGCAGTATTTT.

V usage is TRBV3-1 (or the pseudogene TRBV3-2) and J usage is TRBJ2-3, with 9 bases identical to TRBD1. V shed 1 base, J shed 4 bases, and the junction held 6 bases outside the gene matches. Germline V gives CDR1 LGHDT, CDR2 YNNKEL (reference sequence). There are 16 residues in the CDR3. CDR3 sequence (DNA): TGTGCCAGCAGCCAAGTACAGGGGGCCGGGGCAGATACGCAGTATTTT. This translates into CASSQVQGAGADTQYF.

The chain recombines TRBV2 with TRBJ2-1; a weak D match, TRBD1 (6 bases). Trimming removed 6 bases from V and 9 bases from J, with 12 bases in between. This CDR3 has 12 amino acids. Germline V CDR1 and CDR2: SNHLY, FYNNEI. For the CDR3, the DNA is TGTGCCAGCAGCCTACAGGGCGGTGAGCAGTTCTTC. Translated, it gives CASSLQGGEQFF.

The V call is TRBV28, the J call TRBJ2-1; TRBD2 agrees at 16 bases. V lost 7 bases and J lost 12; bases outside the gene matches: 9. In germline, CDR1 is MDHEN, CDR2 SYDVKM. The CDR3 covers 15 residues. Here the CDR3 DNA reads TGTGCCAGCAAACTGGCGGGACTAGCGGGAGGGCCGCAGTTCTTC. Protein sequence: CASKLAGLAGGPQFF.

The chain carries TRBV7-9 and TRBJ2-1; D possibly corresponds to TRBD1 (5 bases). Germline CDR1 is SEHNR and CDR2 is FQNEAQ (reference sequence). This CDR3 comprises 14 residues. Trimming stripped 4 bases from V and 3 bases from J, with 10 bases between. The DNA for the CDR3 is TGTGCCAGCAGCTCAGGGCGTCACTACAATGAGCAGTTCTTC. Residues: CASSSGRHYNEQFF.

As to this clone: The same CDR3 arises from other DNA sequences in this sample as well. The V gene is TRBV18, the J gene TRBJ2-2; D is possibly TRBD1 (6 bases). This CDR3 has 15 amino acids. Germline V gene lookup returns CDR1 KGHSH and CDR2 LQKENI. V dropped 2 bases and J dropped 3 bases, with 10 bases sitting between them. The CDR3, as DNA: TGTGCCAGCTCACCAGGGGGCGCATACACCGGGGAGCTGTTTTTT. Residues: CASSPGGAYTGELFF.

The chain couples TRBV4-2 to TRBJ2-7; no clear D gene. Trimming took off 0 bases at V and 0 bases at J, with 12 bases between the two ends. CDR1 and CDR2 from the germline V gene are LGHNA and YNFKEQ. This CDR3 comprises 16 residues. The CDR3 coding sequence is TGTGCCAGCAGCCAAGATAGGGCTACCCCCTCCTACGAGCAGTACTTC. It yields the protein CASSQDRATPSYEQYF.

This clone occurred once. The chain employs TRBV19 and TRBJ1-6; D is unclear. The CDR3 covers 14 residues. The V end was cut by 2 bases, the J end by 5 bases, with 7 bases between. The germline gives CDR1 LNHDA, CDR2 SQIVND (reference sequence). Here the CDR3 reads CASSIRVDNSPLHF. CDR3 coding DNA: TGTGCCAGTAGTATAAGGGTAGATAATTCACCCCTCCACTTT. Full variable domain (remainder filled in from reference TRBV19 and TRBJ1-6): DGGITQSPKYLFRKEGQNVTLSCEQNLNHDAMYWYRQDPGQGLRLIYYSQIVNDFQKGDIAEGYSVSREKKESFPLTVTSAQKNPTAFYLCASSIRVDNSPLHFGNGTRLTVT.

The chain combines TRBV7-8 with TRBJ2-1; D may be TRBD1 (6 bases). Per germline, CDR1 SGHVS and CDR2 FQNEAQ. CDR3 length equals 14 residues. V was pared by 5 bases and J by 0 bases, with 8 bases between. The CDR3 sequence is CASSNRVSYNEQFF. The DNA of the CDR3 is TGTGCCAGCAGCAACAGGGTCTCCTACAATGAGCAGTTCTTC.

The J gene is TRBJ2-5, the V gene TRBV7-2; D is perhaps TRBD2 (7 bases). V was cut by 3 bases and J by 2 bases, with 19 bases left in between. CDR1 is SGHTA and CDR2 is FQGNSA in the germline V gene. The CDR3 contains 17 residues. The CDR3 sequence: CASSLGGLAEVQETQYF. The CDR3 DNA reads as TGTGCCAGCAGCTTGGGGGGCCTAGCGGAGGTACAAGAGACCCAGTACTTC.

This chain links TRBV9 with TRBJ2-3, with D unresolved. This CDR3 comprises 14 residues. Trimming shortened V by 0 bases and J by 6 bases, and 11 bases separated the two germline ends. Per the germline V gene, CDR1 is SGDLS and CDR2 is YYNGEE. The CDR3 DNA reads TGTGCCAGCAGCGTAGGGGGTTCTGGGGATACGCAGTATTTT. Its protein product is CASSVGGSGDTQYF.

In DNA, the CDR3 is TGTGCCACCAGTGAGCGGGAGGGCCGGGGTACGCAGTATTTT. As protein: CATSEREGRGTQYF. V gene TRBV24-1 combines with J gene TRBJ2-3; 9 bases fit TRBD2. The CDR3 covers 14 residues. Trimming cost V 4 bases and J 8 bases; bases outside gene matches: 6. Germline V gives CDR1 KGHDR, CDR2 SFDVKD.

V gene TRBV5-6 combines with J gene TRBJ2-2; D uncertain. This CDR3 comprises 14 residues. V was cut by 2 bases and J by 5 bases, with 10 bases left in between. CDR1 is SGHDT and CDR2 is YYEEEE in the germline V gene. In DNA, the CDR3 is TGTGCCAGCAGCTTCGGATGGTCAACCGGGGAGCTGTTTTTT. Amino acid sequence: CASSFGWSTGELFF.

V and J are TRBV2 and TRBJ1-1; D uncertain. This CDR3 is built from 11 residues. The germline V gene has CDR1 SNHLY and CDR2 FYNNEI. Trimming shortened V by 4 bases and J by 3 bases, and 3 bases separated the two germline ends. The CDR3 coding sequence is TGTGCCAGCAGTGCGGACACTGAAGCTTTCTTT. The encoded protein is CASSADTEAFF. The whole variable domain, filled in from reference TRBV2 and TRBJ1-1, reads EPEVTQTPSHQVTQMGQEVILRCVPISNHLYFYWYRQILGQKVEFLVSFYNNEISEKSEIFDDQFSVERPDGSNFTLKIRSTKLEDSAMYFCASSADTEAFFGQGTRLTVV.

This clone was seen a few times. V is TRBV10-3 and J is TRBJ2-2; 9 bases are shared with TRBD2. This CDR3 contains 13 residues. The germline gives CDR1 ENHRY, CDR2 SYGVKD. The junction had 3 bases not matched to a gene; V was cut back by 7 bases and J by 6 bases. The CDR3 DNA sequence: TGTGCCATCAACGCGGGGGGGCCCGGGGAGCTGTTTTTT. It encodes CAINAGGPGELFF.

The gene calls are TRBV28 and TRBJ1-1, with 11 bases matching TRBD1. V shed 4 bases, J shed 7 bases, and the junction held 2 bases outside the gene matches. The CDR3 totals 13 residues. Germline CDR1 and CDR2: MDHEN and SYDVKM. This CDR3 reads CASSSGTGGEAFF. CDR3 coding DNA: TGTGCCAGCAGTTCGGGGACAGGGGGTGAAGCTTTCTTT.

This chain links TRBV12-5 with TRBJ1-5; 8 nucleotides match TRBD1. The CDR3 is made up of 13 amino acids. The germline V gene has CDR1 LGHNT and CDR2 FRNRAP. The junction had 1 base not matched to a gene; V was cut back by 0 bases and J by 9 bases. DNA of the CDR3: TGTGCTAGTGGTTTGGTACAGGGGGTGCCCCAGCATTTT. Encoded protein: CASGLVQGVPQHF. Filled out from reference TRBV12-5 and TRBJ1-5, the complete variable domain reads DARVTQTPRHKVTEMGQEVTMRCQPILGHNTVFWYRQTMMQGLELLAYFRNRAPLDDSGMPKDRFSAEMPDATLATLKIQPSEPRDSAVYFCASGLVQGVPQHFGDGTRLSIL.

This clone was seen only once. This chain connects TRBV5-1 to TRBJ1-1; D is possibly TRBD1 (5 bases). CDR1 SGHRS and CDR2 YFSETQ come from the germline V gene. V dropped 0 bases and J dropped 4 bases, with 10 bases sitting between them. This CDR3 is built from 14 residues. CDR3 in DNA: TGCGCCAGCAGCTTGGACGGGGACGGCACTGAAGCTTTCTTT. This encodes CASSLDGDGTEAFF.

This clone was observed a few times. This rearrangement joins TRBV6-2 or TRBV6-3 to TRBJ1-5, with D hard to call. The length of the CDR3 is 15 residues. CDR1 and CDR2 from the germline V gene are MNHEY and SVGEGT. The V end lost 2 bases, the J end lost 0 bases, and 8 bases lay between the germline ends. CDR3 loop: CASSYGDYSNQPQHF. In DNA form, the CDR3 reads TGTGCCAGCAGTTACGGAGACTATAGCAATCAGCCCCAGCATTTT.

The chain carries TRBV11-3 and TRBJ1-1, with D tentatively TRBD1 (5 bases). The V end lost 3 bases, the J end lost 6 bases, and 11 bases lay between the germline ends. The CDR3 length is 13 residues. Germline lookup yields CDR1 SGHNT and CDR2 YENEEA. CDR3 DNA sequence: TGTGCCAGCAGCTTCCAGGGACGGTCTGAAGCTTTCTTT. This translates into CASSFQGRSEAFF. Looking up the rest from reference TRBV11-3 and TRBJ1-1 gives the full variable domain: EAGVVQSPRYKIIEKKQPVAFWCNPISGHNTLYWYLQNLGQGPELLIRYENEEAVDDSQLPKDRFSAERLKGVDSTLKIQPAELGDSAVYLCASSFQGRSEAFFGQGTRLTVV.